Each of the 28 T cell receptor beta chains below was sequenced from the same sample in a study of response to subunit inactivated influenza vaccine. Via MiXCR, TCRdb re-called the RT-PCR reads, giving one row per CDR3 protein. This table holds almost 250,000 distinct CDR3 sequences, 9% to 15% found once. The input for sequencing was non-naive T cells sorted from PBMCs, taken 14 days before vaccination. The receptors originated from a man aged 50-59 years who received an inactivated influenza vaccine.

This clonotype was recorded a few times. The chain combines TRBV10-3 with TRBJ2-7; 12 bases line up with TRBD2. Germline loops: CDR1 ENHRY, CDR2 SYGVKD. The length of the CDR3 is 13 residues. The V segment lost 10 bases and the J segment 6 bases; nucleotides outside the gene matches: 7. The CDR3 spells CATTPGLAGEQYF. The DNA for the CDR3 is TGTGCCACGACGCCGGGACTAGCGGGCGAGCAGTACTTC.

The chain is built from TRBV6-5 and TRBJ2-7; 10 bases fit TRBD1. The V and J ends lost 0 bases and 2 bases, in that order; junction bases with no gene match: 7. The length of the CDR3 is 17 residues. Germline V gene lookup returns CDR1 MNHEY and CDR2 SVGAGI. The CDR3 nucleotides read TGTGCCAGCAGTTACTCGAGGCTTGGACAGGGGGCCTACGAGCAGTACTTC. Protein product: CASSYSRLGQGAYEQYF.

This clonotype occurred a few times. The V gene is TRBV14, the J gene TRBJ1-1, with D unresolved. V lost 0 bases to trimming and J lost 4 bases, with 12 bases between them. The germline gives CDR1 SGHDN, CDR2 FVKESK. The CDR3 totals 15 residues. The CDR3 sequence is CASSQDVARSTEAFF. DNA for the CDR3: TGTGCCAGCAGCCAAGATGTGGCGAGGAGCACTGAAGCTTTCTTT. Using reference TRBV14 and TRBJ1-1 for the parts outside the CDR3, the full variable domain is EAGVTQFPSHSVIEKGQTVTLRCDPISGHDNLYWYRRVMGKEIKFLLHFVKESKQDESGMPNNRFLAERTGGTYSTLKVQPAELEDSGVYFCASSQDVARSTEAFFGQGTRLTVV.

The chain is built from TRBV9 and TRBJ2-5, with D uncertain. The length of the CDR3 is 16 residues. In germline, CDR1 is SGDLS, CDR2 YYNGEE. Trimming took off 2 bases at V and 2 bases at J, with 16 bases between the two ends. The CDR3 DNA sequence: TGTGCCAGCAGCGTCCACGGACGCTGCTGGCAAGAGACCCAGTACTTC. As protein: CASSVHGRCWQETQYF.

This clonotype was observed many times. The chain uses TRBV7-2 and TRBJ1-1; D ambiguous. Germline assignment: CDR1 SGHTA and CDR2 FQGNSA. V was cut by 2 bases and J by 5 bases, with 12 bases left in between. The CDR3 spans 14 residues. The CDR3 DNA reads TGTGCCAGCAGCTTAAATACGGGGAGAACTGAAGCTTTCTTT. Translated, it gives CASSLNTGRTEAFF. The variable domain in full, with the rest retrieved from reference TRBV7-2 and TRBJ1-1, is GAGVSQSPSNKVTEKGKDVELRCDPISGHTALYWYRQSLGQGLEFLIYFQGNSAPDKSGLPSDRFSAERTGGSVSTLTIQRTQQEDSAVYLCASSLNTGRTEAFFGQGTRLTVV.

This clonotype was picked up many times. CDR3 nucleotides: TGTGCCAGCAGTTTATGGGGACAGGCGGGTCAGCCCCAGCATTTT. Translation: CASSLWGQAGQPQHF. This chain links TRBV27 with TRBJ1-5; 8 positions match TRBD1. CDR1 MNHEY and CDR2 SMNVEV come from the germline V gene (reference sequence). The trim removed 1 base at V and 6 bases at J, leaving 5 bases unmatched. This CDR3 spans 15 amino acids.

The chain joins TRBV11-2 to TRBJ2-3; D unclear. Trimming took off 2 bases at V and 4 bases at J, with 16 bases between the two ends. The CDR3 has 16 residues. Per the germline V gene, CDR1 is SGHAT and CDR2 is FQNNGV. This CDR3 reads CASSLYVSGSADTQYF. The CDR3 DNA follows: TGTGCCAGCAGCTTATATGTTTCTGGTTCCGCAGATACGCAGTATTTT. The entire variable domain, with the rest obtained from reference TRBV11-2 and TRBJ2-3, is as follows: EAGVAQSPRYKIIEKRQSVAFWCNPISGHATLYWYQQILGQGPKLLIQFQNNGVVDDSQLPKDRFSAERLKGVDSTLKIQPAKLEDSAVYLCASSLYVSGSADTQYFGPGTRLTVL.

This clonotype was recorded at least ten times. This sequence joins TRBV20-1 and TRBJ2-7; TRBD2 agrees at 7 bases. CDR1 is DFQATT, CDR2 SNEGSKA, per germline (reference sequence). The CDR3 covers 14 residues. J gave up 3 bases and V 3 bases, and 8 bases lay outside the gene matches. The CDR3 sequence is CSASRAGRGYEQYF. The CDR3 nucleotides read TGCAGTGCTAGTCGAGCGGGGAGAGGCTACGAGCAGTACTTC.

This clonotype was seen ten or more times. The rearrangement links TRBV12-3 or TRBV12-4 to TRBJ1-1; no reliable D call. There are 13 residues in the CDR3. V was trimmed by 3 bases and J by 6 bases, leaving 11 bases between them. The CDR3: CASSFRPVAEAFF. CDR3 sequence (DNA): TGTGCCAGCAGTTTCCGACCAGTCGCTGAAGCTTTCTTT.

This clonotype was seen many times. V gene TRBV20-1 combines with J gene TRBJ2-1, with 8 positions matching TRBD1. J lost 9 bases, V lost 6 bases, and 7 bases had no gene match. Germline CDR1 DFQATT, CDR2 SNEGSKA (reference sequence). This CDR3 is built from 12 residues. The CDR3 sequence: CSALQGASEQFF. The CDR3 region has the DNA TGCAGTGCACTCCAGGGGGCGAGTGAGCAGTTCTTC.

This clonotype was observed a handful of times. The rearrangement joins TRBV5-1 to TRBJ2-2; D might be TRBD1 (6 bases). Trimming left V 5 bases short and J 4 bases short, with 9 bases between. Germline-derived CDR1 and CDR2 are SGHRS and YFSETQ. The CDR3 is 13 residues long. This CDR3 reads CASRGDITGELFF. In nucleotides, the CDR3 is TGCGCCAGCAGGGGGGACATCACCGGGGAGCTGTTTTTT.

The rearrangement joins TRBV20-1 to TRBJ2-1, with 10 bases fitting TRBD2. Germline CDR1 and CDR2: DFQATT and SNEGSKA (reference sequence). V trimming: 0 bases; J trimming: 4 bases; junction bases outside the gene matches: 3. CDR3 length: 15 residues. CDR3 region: CSARELAGGYNEQFF. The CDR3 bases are TGCAGTGCTAGAGAGTTAGCGGGGGGATACAATGAGCAGTTCTTC.

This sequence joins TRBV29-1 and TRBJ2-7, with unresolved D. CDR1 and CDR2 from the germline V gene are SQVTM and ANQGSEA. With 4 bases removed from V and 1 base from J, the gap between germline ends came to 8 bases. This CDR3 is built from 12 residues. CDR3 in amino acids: CSVASNSYEQYF. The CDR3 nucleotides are TGCAGCGTTGCGTCTAATTCCTACGAGCAGTACTTC.

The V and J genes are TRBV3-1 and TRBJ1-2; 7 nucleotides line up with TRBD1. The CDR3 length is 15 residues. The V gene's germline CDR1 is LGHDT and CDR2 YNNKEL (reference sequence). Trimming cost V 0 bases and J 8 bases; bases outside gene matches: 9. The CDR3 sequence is CASSQEDRQLSGYTF. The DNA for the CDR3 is TGTGCCAGCAGCCAAGAGGACAGGCAGTTATCAGGCTACACCTTC.

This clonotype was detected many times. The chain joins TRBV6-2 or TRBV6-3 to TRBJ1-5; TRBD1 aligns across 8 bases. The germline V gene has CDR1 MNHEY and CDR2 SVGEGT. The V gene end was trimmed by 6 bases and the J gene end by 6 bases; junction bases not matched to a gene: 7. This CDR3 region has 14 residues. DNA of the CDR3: TGTGCCAGCAGACCTACAGGGGGAGGTCAGCCCCAGCATTTT. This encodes CASRPTGGGQPQHF.

The chain's CDR3 is CASRQRQGLVNEQFF. Here the CDR3 DNA reads TGTGCCAGTAGACAGAGACAGGGTTTGGTCAATGAGCAGTTCTTC. This chain connects TRBV2 to TRBJ2-1; 7 bases agree with TRBD1. Germline V gene sequence: CDR1 SNHLY, CDR2 FYNNEI. V lost 9 bases to trimming and J lost 6 bases; unmatched junction nucleotides: 14. The CDR3 spans 15 residues.

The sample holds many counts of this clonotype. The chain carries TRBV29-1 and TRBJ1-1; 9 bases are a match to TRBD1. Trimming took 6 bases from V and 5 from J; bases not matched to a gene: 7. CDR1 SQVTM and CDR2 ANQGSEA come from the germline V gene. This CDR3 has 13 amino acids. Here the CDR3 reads CSVSGTGRTEAFF. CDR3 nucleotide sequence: TGCAGCGTGTCCGGGACAGGGAGGACTGAAGCTTTCTTT.

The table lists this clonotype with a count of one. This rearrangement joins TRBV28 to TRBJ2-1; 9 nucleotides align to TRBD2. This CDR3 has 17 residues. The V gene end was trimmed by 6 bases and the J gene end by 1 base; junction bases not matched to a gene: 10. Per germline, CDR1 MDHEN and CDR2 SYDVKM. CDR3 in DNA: TGTGCCAGCAGCCTTACGCTAGCGGGGATGTCCTACAATGAGCAGTTCTTC. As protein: CASSLTLAGMSYNEQFF.

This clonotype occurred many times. The CDR3 DNA follows: TGTGCCAGCAAGACCAGGGCGGTGGGCACCGGGGAGCTGTTTTTT. Translation gives CASKTRAVGTGELFF. The rearrangement links TRBV12-3 or TRBV12-4 to TRBJ2-2, with D maybe TRBD1 (5 bases). The CDR3 has 15 residues. V gave up 7 bases and J gave up 4 bases, with 16 bases separating them.

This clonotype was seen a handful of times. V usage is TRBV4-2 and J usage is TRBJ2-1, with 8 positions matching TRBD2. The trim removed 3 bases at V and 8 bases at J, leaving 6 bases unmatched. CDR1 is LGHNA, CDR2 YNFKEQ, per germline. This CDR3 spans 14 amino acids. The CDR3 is CASSQGTSGYEQFF. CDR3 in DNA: TGTGCCAGCAGCCAGGGAACTAGCGGCTATGAGCAGTTCTTC.

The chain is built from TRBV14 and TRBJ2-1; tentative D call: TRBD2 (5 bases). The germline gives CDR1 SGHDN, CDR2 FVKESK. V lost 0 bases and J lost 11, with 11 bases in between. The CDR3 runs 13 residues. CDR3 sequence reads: CASSQDTAGKQFF. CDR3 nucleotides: TGTGCCAGCAGCCAAGATACGGCGGGTAAGCAGTTCTTC.

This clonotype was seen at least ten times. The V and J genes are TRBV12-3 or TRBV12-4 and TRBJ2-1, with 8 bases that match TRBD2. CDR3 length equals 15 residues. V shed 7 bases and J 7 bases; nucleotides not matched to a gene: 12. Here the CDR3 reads CASTTQAGELNEQFF. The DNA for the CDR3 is TGTGCCAGCACCACTCAAGCGGGGGAATTGAATGAGCAGTTCTTC.

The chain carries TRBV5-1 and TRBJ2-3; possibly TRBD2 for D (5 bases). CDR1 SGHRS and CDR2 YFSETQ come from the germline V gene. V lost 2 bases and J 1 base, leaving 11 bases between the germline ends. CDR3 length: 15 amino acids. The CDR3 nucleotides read TGCGCCAGCAGCTTCACGGGATTTGGCACAGATACGCAGTATTTT. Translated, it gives CASSFTGFGTDTQYF. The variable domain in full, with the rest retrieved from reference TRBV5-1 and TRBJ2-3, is KAGVTQTPRYLIKTRGQQVTLSCSPISGHRSVSWYQQTPGQGLQFLFEYFSETQRNKGNFPGRFSGRQFSNSRSEMNVSTLELGDSALYLCASSFTGFGTDTQYFGPGTRLTVL.

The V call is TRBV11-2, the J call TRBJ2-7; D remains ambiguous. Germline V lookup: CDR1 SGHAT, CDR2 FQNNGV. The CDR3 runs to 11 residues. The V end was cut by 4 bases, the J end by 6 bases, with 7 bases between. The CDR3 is CASSWSGEQYF. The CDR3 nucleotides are TGTGCCAGCAGCTGGAGTGGCGAGCAGTACTTC.

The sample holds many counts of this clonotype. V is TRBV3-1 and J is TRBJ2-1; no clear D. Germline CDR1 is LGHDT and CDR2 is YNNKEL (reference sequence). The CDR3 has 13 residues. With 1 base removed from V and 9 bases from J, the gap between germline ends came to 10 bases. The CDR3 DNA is TGTGCCAGCAGCCAAGGTCAAGCAGCTGAGCAGTTCTTC. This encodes CASSQGQAAEQFF.

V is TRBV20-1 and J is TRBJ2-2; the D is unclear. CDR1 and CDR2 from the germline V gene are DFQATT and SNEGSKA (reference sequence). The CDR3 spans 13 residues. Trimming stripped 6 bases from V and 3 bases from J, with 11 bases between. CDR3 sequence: CSAGSSYTGELFF. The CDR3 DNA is TGCAGTGCAGGGTCCTCGTACACCGGGGAGCTGTTTTTT.

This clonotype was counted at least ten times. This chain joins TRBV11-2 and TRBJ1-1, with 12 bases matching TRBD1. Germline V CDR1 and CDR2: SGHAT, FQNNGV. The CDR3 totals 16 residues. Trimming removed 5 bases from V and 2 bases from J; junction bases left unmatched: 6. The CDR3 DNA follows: TGTGCCAGCAGCGCATCCGGGACAGGGGGCAACACTGAAGCTTTCTTT. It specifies CASSASGTGGNTEAFF.

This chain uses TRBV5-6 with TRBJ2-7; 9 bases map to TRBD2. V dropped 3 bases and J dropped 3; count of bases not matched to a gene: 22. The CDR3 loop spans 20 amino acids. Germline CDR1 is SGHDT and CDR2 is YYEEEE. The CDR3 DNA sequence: TGTGCCAGCAGCTCCCGGCCGGGACTAGCCACGGCACTCGGTAACTACGAGCAGTACTTC. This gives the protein CASSSRPGLATALGNYEQYF.